This T cell receptor (beta chain) was captured in a study of T cell changes during pregnancy in multiple sclerosis. Some clones are missing from TCRdb's copy, which holds only in-frame ones; the method was immunoSEQ multiplex PCR. Of 65,000 to 90,000 clones in the sample, 92% were seen once. The source of this sequence is a female donor in good health, enrolled as a control in a pregnancy study. Here the sequenced sample was peripheral blood, taken in the third trimester of pregnancy.

The CDR3 nucleotides are TGCAGCGTCAGGGTTGGTAATTCACCCCTCCACTTT. This gives the protein CSVRVGNSPLHF. The chain recombines TRBV29-1 with TRBJ1-6; TRBD1 might be the D (5 bases). The germline gives CDR1 SQVTM, CDR2 ANQGSEA. This CDR3 is 12 amino acids long. V dropped 6 bases and J dropped 6 bases, with 9 bases sitting between them.